Listed below are T cell receptor beta chains from one sample, sequenced in a study of blood T cell repertoires in COVID-19. Only in-frame clones appear in the TCRdb table, and some are missing; sequencing was by immunoSEQ multiplex PCR. Among some 140,000 clones listed, about four fifths were seen once. What was sequenced was peripheral blood. These receptor sequences come from an elderly man with acute or convalescent COVID-19. The CDR3 runs from the conserved cysteine through the conserved F or W. D genes are given only for firm matches. Rows may omit the clone size; those that give it use once, few, many or a size class.

>.|.|TRBV10-3|TRBJ1-5
CAISGQDQPQHF
TGTGCCATCAGTGGACAGGATCAGCCCCAGCATTTT
>.|TRBD2|TRBV14|TRBJ2-3
CASSRGTRDTQYF
TGTGCCAGCAGCCGCGGGACTAGGGATACGCAGTATTTT
>.|.|TRBV2|TRBJ2-5
CASTSEATGTQYF
TGTGCCAGCACCTCGGAGGCAACGGGTACCCAGTACTTC
>.|TRBD1|TRBV6-2/TRBV6-3|TRBJ1-5
CASSYLQGARQPQHF
TGTGCCAGCAGTTACTTACAGGGGGCTCGTCAGCCCCAGCATTTT
>.|.|TRBV25-1|TRBJ1-6
CASSEGSGLNSPLHF
TGTGCCAGCAGTGAAGGTTCAGGTCTAAATTCACCCCTCCACTTT
>.|.|TRBV4-2|TRBJ1-6
CASSQDGVDNSPLHF
TGTGCCAGCAGCCAAGACGGGGTTGATAATTCACCCCTCCACTTT
>.|.|TRBV4-1|TRBJ2-7
CASSPQSHSYEQYF
TGCGCCAGCAGCCCCCAATCGCACAGTTACGAGCAGTACTTC
>once|TRBD1|TRBV7-3|TRBJ2-1
CASSPRGTGGIYEQFF
TGTGCCAGCAGCCCCCGCGGGACAGGGGGTATCTATGAGCAGTTCTTC
>.|TRBD2|TRBV7-3|TRBJ2-1
CASSSGLAGYRADNEQFF
TGTGCCAGCAGCTCGGGACTAGCGGGGTACCGCGCCGACAATGAGCAGTTCTTC
>.|.|TRBV28|TRBJ2-6
CASSAFGSGANVLTF
TGTGCCAGCAGTGCCTTCGGCTCTGGGGCCAACGTCCTGACTTTC
>once|TRBD2|TRBV3-1/TRBV3-2|TRBJ2-3
CASSQTRGGTQYF
TGTGCCAGCAGCCAAACTCGGGGGGGGACGCAGTATTTT
>.|TRBD1|TRBV19|TRBJ1-6
CASSRDRGGSPLHF
TGTGCCAGTAGTCGGGACAGGGGGGGTTCACCCCTCCACTTT
>.|.|TRBV7-8|TRBJ2-7
CASSPATGSILGEQYF
TGTGCCAGCAGCCCTGCGACAGGTTCCATACTAGGCGAGCAGTACTTC
>.|.|TRBV18|TRBJ1-6
CASSPVQGSSYNSPLHF
TGTGCCAGCTCACCGGTTCAGGGGAGCTCCTATAATTCACCCCTCCACTTT
>once|TRBD1|TRBV7-9|TRBJ1-1
CASSLLTGDTEAFF
TGTGCCAGCAGCTTGCTGACAGGGGACACTGAAGCTTTCTTT
>.|.|TRBV19|TRBJ2-2
CASSVTSVGVGELFF
TGTGCCAGTAGTGTGACCAGCGTAGGGGTCGGGGAGCTGTTTTTT
>once|TRBD1|TRBV6-5|TRBJ2-3
CASSWTGGTDTQYF
TGTGCCAGCAGTTGGACAGGGGGAACAGATACGCAGTATTTT
>.|.|TRBV11-2|TRBJ2-3
CASSSYSDTQYF
TGTGCCAGCAGCTCCTATAGCGATACGCAGTATTTT
>.|.|TRBV18|TRBJ1-1
CASSPGALNTEAFF
TGTGCCAGCTCACCGGGGGCTTTGAACACTGAAGCTTTCTTT
>.|.|TRBV10-3|TRBJ2-2
CAITEQANTGELFF
TGTGCCATCACAGAACAGGCGAACACCGGGGAGCTGTTTTTT
>.|.|TRBV13|TRBJ2-5
CASSQLSGRQETQYF
TGTGCCAGCAGTCAACTTTCGGGGAGGCAAGAGACCCAGTACTTC
>.|TRBD2|TRBV5-4|TRBJ2-1
CASSFPGLAANDLFF
TGTGCCAGCAGCTTTCCGGGACTAGCGGCGAACGACCTGTTCTTC
>.|TRBD1|TRBV3-1/TRBV3-2|TRBJ2-2
CASSQGSGQASNTGELFF
TGTGCCAGCAGCCAAGGGTCGGGACAGGCATCGAACACCGGGGAGCTGTTTTTT
>.|.|TRBV5-4|TRBJ2-3
CASSLKRGGQGRTDTQYF
TGTGCCAGCAGCTTGAAAAGGGGGGGGCAAGGTAGGACAGATACGCAGTATTTT
>.|TRBD2|TRBV6-5|TRBJ2-3
CATSWLAASTDTQYF
TGTGCCACCTCGTGGCTAGCGGCGAGCACAGATACGCAGTATTTT
>.|TRBD1|TRBV2|TRBJ1-5
CASSRQGRQPQHF
TGTGCCAGCAGTCGACAGGGCCGTCAGCCCCAGCATTTT
>.|.|TRBV7-3|TRBJ2-3
CASSATDTDTQYF
TGTGCCAGCAGCGCCACTGATACAGATACGCAGTATTTT
>.|.|TRBV5-6|TRBJ2-3
CASSILGPWGHGWDTQYF
TGTGCCAGCAGCATCCTGGGCCCCTGGGGGCACGGGTGGGATACGCAGTATTTT
>.|TRBD2|TRBV4-3|TRBJ2-7
CASSQRWTSGGARNYEQYF
TGCGCCAGCAGCCAGAGATGGACTAGCGGGGGGGCCAGGAATTACGAGCAGTACTTC
>few|.|TRBV11-1|TRBJ2-5
CASSLPRSGETQYF
TGTGCCAGCAGCTTACCCAGATCCGGGGAGACCCAGTACTTC
>.|.|TRBV3-1/TRBV3-2|TRBJ1-1
CASSQDRETEAFF
TGTGCCAGCAGCCAAGACAGGGAAACTGAAGCTTTCTTT
>.|TRBD1|TRBV7-3|TRBJ2-5
CASSPYGLTDRGIQETQYF
TGTGCCAGCAGCCCCTATGGACTCACGGACAGGGGAATCCAAGAGACCCAGTACTTC
>.|.|TRBV6-4|TRBJ2-3
CASSEGRATDTQYF
TGTGCCAGCAGCGAAGGCAGGGCCACAGATACGCAGTATTTT
>.|TRBD1|TRBV18|TRBJ1-5
CASSISQGTHQPQHF
TGTGCCAGCTCCATTTCACAGGGGACCCATCAGCCCCAGCATTTT
>.|TRBD1|TRBV6-2/TRBV6-3|TRBJ2-7
CASSYPDRVDEQYF
TGTGCCAGCAGTTACCCGGACAGGGTTGACGAGCAGTACTTC